These 17 T cell receptor beta chains originate from one sample sequenced in a study of T cell responses to AZD1222 COVID-19 vaccine. Produced via immunoSEQ multiplex PCR; TCRdb's table is partial and in-frame only. The repertoire consists of 120,000 to 150,000 clones, with about 91% occurring once and the leading ten covering about 1.5%. Sample: peripheral blood, taken on day 0 of AZD1222 vaccination. The receptors originated from an adult in good health.

The chain employs TRBV11-3 and TRBJ1-1, with TRBD1 as a possible D gene (6 bases). Per germline, CDR1 SGHNT and CDR2 YENEEA. Trimming stripped 3 bases from V and 1 base from J, with 24 bases between. This CDR3 contains 19 residues. CDR3 residues: CASSLSGYRVAVRNTEAFF. CDR3 DNA: TGTGCCAGCAGCTTGTCGGGGTACAGGGTAGCGGTTAGGAACACTGAAGCTTTCTTT.

V is TRBV19 and J is TRBJ1-5, with a possible D match to TRBD1 (6 bases). V was shortened by 6 bases and J by 1 base, with 19 bases between the two germline ends. This CDR3 is built from 17 residues. Germline CDR1 LNHDA, CDR2 SQIVND (reference sequence). This chain's CDR3 is CASSPPWAGVSNQPQHF. DNA of the CDR3: TGTGCCAGTAGCCCCCCATGGGCAGGGGTAAGCAATCAGCCCCAGCATTTT.

This clone was observed a single time. This chain uses TRBV6-5 with TRBJ2-1; 12 bases line up with TRBD2. This CDR3 comprises 15 residues. V shed 7 bases and J 8 bases; nucleotides not matched to a gene: 9. Germline V CDR1 and CDR2: MNHEY, SVGAGI. The CDR3 nucleotides are TGTGCCAGCATAGGGTCTAGCGGGAGGGCCGATGAGCAGTTCTTC. It translates to CASIGSSGRADEQFF.

The V and J genes are TRBV27 and TRBJ2-1; no definite D call. The CDR3 sequence is 17 residues long. Trimming removed 1 base at V and 0 bases at J, with 13 bases between. From germline, CDR1 is MNHEY and CDR2 SMNVEV (reference sequence). This CDR3 is CASSLYPPSSSYNEQFF. CDR3 DNA: TGTGCCAGCAGTTTATATCCCCCTTCCAGCTCCTACAATGAGCAGTTCTTC.

The gene calls are TRBV27 and TRBJ2-7, with D tentatively TRBD1 or TRBD2 (5 bases each). V was shortened by 2 bases and J by 5 bases, with 13 bases between the two germline ends. Germline CDR1 and CDR2: MNHEY and SMNVEV (reference sequence). This CDR3 contains 14 residues. CDR3 region: CASSLGRGRNEQYF. The CDR3 bases are TGTGCCAGCAGTTTAGGACGGGGCCGGAACGAGCAGTACTTC.

This clone is medium-sized. The gene calls are TRBV28 and TRBJ1-1, with 7 bases fitting TRBD1. Germline values: CDR1 MDHEN, CDR2 SYDVKM. The CDR3 is 16 residues long. Trimming removed 6 bases from V and 0 bases from J; junction bases left unmatched: 10. CDR3 sequence (DNA): TGTGCCAGCAGGAGACAGGGCGGCGATTTGAACACTGAAGCTTTCTTT. It codes for CASRRQGGDLNTEAFF.

V gene TRBV5-6 combines with J gene TRBJ1-2; perhaps TRBD1 as D (5 bases). CDR1 is SGHDT, CDR2 YYEEEE, per germline. This CDR3 has 14 amino acids. Trimming shortened V by 5 bases and J by 4 bases, and 15 bases separated the two germline ends. CDR3 sequence reads: CASSPGAEGYGYTF. The DNA for the CDR3 is TGTGCCAGCAGTCCCGGGGCTGAGGGCTATGGCTACACCTTC.

The rearrangement uses TRBV9 and TRBJ1-6, with D perhaps TRBD1 (5 bases). V was shortened by 0 bases and J by 10 bases, with 14 bases between the two germline ends. Per the germline V gene, CDR1 is SGDLS and CDR2 is YYNGEE. This CDR3 spans 15 amino acids. CDR3 nucleotide sequence: TGTGCCAGCAGCGTAGAGGGGAATAATGAATCACCCCTCCACTTT. It yields the protein CASSVEGNNESPLHF. The full variable domain, completed using reference TRBV9 and TRBJ1-6, is DSGVTQTPKHLITATGQRVTLRCSPRSGDLSVYWYQQSLDQGLQFLIQYYNGEERAKGNILERFSAQQFPDLHSELNLSSLELGDSALYFCASSVEGNNESPLHFGNGTRLTVT.

The V call is TRBV19, the J call TRBJ1-2; 11 nucleotides match TRBD1. V lost 6 bases to trimming and J lost 8 bases; unmatched junction nucleotides: 8. The length of the CDR3 is 14 residues. Per germline, CDR1 LNHDA and CDR2 SQIVND (reference sequence). The CDR3 sequence is CASSPDRGPQGYTF. The CDR3 nucleotides read TGTGCCAGTAGCCCGGACAGGGGGCCCCAGGGCTACACCTTC. The full variable domain, with the rest looked up from reference TRBV19 and TRBJ1-2, is DGGITQSPKYLFRKEGQNVTLSCEQNLNHDAMYWYRQDPGQGLRLIYYSQIVNDFQKGDIAEGYSVSREKKESFPLTVTSAQKNPTAFYLCASSPDRGPQGYTFGSGTRLTVV.

This clone was counted once. CDR3 nucleotide sequence: TGTGCCAGCAGCGGACTAGCGGCCGGAACCCCCTACGAGCAGTACTTC. Its translation: CASSGLAAGTPYEQYF. This chain connects TRBV3-1 (or the pseudogene TRBV3-2) to TRBJ2-7; 10 nucleotides align to TRBD2. V lost 5 bases and J lost 2; bases outside the gene matches: 9. From germline, CDR1 is LGHDT and CDR2 YNNKEL (reference sequence). CDR3 length: 16 residues.

This clone has just one count. The chain joins TRBV24-1 to TRBJ2-7; 7 nucleotides match TRBD1. Germline CDR1 is KGHDR and CDR2 is SFDVKD. V gave up 6 bases and J gave up 0 bases; unmatched junction bases: 7. This CDR3 region has 15 residues. CDR3 DNA: TGTGCCACCAGTTCAGGGGGAAGGAGCTCCTACGAGCAGTACTTC. This codes for CATSSGGRSSYEQYF.

V usage is TRBV7-8 and J usage is TRBJ1-2; no clear D gene. CDR3 length equals 12 residues. V was cut by 5 bases and J by 6 bases, with 10 bases left in between. Germline CDR1 reads SGHVS; CDR2 reads FQNEAQ. The CDR3 region has the DNA TGTGCCAGCAGCCCCCAGTGGGATGGCTACACCTTC. Translation: CASSPQWDGYTF.

The rearrangement links TRBV7-9 to TRBJ2-7; possibly TRBD2 for D (6 bases). V was shortened by 4 bases and J by 3 bases, with 25 bases between the two germline ends. The germline gives CDR1 SEHNR, CDR2 FQNEAQ (reference sequence). This CDR3 spans 18 amino acids. Here the CDR3 reads CASSSMGGYGHGLYEQYF. In DNA form, the CDR3 reads TGTGCCAGCAGCTCGATGGGGGGTTACGGCCACGGGCTCTACGAGCAGTACTTC.

With regard to this clone: The same CDR3 arises from other DNA sequences in this sample as well. The J gene is TRBJ1-1, the V gene TRBV4-3; the D is unclear. The CDR3 has 14 residues. Trimming cost V 0 bases and J 5 bases, with 10 bases left between them. From germline, CDR1 is LGHNA and CDR2 YSLEER. CDR3 protein: CASSQEAGRTEAFF. CDR3 nucleotides: TGCGCCAGCAGCCAAGAAGCAGGACGGACTGAAGCTTTCTTT.

The CDR3 loop reads CASSQDAGADYGYTF. In DNA form, the CDR3 reads TGTGCCAGCAGCCAAGATGCGGGAGCGGACTATGGCTACACCTTC. The chain employs TRBV4-2 and TRBJ1-2; no reliable D call. This CDR3 has 15 residues. Germline lookup yields CDR1 LGHNA and CDR2 YNFKEQ. Trimming shortened V by 0 bases and J by 3 bases, and 11 bases separated the two germline ends.

This clone turned up a few times. V and J are TRBV7-9 and TRBJ2-7; D remains ambiguous. Germline V gene data show CDR1 as SEHNR and CDR2 as FQNEAQ (reference sequence). V dropped 6 bases and J dropped 5 bases, with 20 bases sitting between them. This CDR3 has 15 amino acids. The CDR3 bases are TGTGCCAGCAGTCCCCCCGGAAATTTAATCCACGAGCAGTACTTC. Protein: CASSPPGNLIHEQYF.

The CDR3 protein is CASSTGLAGAETQYF. CDR3 bases: TGTGCCAGTAGTACGGGACTAGCGGGAGCAGAGACCCAGTACTTC. The chain combines TRBV19 with TRBJ2-5, with TRBD2 matching over 14 bases. Per germline, CDR1 LNHDA and CDR2 SQIVND (reference sequence). The CDR3 covers 15 residues. Trimming at V came to 4 bases and at J to 4 bases, leaving 2 bases not matched to a gene.